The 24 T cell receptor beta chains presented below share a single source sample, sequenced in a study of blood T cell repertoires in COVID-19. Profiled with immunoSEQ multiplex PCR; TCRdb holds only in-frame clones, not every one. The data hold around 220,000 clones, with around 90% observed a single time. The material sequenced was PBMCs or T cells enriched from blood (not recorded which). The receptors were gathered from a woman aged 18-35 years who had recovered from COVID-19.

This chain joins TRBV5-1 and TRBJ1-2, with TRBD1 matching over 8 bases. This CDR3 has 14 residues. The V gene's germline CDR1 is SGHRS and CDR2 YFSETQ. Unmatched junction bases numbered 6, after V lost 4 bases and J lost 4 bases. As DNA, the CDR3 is TGCGCCAGCAGCGCGGGACAGGCGACCTATGGCTACACCTTC. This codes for CASSAGQATYGYTF.

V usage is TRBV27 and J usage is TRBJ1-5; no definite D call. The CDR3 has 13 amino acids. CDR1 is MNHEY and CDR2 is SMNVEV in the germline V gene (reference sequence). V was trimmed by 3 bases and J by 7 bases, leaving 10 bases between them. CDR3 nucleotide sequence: TGTGCCAGCAGTTTCTGGGTCGGGCAGCCCCAGCATTTT. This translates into CASSFWVGQPQHF.

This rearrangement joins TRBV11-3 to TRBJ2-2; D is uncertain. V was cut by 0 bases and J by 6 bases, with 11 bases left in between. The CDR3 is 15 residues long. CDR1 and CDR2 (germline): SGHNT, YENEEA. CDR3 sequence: CASSLEAGFAGELFF. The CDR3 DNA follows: TGTGCCAGCAGCTTAGAGGCAGGATTCGCCGGGGAGCTGTTTTTT.

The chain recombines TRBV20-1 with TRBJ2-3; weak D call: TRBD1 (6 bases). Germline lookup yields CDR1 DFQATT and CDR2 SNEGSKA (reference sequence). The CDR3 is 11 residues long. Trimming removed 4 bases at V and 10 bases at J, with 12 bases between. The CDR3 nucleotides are TGCAGTGCTATCACAGGGACCCCGCAGTATTTT. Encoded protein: CSAITGTPQYF.

CDR3 amino acids: CASSHAAGRGEQFF. The CDR3 region has the DNA TGTGCCAGCAGCCATGCTGCAGGGCGGGGTGAGCAGTTCTTC. J is TRBJ2-1 and V is TRBV3-1 (or the pseudogene TRBV3-2); D is possibly TRBD2 (6 bases). Germline CDR1 reads LGHDT; CDR2 reads YNNKEL (reference sequence). V lost 3 bases, J lost 9 bases, and 15 bases lay in between. CDR3 length equals 14 residues.

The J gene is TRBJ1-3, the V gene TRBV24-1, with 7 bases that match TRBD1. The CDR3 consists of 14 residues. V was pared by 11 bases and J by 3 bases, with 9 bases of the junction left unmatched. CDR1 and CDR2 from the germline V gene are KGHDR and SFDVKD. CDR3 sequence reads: CAIGPGGSGNTIYF. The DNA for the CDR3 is TGTGCCATCGGGCCAGGGGGGAGTGGAAACACCATATATTTT.

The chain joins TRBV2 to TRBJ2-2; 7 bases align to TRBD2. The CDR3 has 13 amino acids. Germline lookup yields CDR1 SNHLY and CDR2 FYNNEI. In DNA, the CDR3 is TGTGTGAGCTCGGGGGGAAAAACCGGGGAGCTGTTTTTT. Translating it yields CVSSGGKTGELFF.

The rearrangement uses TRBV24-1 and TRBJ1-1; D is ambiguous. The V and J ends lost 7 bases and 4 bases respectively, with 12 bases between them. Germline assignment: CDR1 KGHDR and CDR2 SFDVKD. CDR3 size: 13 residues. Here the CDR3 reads CATREPLGTEAFF. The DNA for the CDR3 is TGTGCCACCAGGGAGCCCTTGGGCACTGAAGCTTTCTTT.

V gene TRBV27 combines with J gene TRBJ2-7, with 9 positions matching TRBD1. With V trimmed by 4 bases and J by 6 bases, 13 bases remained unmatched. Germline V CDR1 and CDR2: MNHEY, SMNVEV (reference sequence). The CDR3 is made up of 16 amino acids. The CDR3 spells CASSYSGGTGFGEQYF. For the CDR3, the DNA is TGTGCCAGCAGTTATTCCGGGGGGACAGGGTTTGGCGAGCAGTACTTC.

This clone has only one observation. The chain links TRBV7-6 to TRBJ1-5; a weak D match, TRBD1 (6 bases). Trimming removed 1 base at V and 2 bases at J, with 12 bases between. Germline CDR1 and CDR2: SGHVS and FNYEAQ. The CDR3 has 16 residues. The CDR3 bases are TGTGCCAGCAGCTTAGAAGGGGGTTGGGGCAATCAGCCCCAGCATTTT. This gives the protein CASSLEGGWGNQPQHF. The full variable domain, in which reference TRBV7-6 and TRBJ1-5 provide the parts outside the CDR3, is GAGVSQSPRYKVTKRGQDVALRCDPISGHVSLYWYRQALGQGPEFLTYFNYEAQQDKSGLPNDRFSAERPEGSISTLTIQRTEQRDSAMYRCASSLEGGWGNQPQHFGDGTRLSIL.

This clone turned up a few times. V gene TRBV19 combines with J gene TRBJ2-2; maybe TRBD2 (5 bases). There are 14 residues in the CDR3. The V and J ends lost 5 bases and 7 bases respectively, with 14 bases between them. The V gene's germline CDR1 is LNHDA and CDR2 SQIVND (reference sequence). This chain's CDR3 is CASSSLARLGELFF. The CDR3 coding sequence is TGTGCCAGTAGTTCCCTAGCCCGGCTCGGGGAGCTGTTTTTT. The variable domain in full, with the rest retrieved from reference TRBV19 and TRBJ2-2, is DGGITQSPKYLFRKEGQNVTLSCEQNLNHDAMYWYRQDPGQGLRLIYYSQIVNDFQKGDIAEGYSVSREKKESFPLTVTSAQKNPTAFYLCASSSLARLGELFFGEGSRLTVL.

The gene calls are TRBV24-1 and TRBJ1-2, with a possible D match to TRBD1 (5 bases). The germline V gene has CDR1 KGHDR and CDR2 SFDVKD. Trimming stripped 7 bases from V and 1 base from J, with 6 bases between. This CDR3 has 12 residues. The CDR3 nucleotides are TGTGCCACCAGCGACAGTAACTATGGCTACACCTTC. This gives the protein CATSDSNYGYTF.

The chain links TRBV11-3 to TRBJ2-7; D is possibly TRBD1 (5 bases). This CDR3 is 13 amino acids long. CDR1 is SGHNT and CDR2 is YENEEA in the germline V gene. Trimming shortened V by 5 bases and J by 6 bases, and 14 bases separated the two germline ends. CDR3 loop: CASSIFQGGEQYF. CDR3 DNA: TGTGCCAGCAGCATCTTCCAGGGTGGCGAGCAGTACTTC.

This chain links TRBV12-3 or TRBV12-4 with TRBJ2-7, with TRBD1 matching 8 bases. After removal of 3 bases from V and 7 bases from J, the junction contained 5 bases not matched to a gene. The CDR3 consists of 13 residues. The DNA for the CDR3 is TGTGCCAGCAGTTTCATCAGGGGGCAAGAGCAGTACTTC. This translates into CASSFIRGQEQYF.

The DNA of the CDR3 is TGTGCCAGTAGTCCTCCGGGACAGGGGGTGAGGGCTTTCTTT. It encodes CASSPPGQGVRAFF. The chain joins TRBV19 to TRBJ1-1, with 11 bases that match TRBD1. The CDR3 totals 14 residues. V was pared by 5 bases and J by 11 bases, with 10 bases of the junction left unmatched. Germline V CDR1 and CDR2: LNHDA, SQIVND (reference sequence).

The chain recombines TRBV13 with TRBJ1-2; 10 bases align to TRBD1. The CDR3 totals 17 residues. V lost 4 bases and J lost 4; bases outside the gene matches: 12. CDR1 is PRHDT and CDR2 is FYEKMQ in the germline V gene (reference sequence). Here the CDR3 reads CASSSRTGGGLSYGYTF. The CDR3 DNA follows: TGTGCCAGCAGCTCTCGGACAGGGGGAGGCCTTAGCTATGGCTACACCTTC.

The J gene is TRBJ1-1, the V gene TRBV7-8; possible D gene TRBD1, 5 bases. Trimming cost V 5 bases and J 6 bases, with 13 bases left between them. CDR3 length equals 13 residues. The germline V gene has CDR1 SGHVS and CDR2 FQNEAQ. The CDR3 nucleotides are TGTGCCAGCAGCCCCCACAGGTGGGCTGAAGCTTTCTTT. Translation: CASSPHRWAEAFF.

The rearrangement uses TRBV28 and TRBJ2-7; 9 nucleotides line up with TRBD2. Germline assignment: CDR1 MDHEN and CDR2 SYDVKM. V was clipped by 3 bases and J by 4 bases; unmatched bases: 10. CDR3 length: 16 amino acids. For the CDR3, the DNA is TGTGCCAGCAGTTTCCTTACGGTAGCGGGAGTATACGAGCAGTACTTC. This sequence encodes CASSFLTVAGVYEQYF.

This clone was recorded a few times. CDR3 DNA: TGTGCCGCCGAGGACGGACAGAACCATAACTATGGCTACACCTTC. Translated, it gives CAAEDGQNHNYGYTF. V and J are TRBV10-3 and TRBJ1-2, with D maybe TRBD1 (6 bases). Germline V gene sequence: CDR1 ENHRY, CDR2 SYGVKD. This CDR3 is built from 15 residues. V lost 11 bases and J lost 1, with 20 bases in between.

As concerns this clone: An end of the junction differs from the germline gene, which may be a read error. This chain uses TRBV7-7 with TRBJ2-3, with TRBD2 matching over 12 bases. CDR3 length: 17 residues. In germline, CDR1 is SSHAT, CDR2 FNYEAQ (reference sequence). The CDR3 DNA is TGTGCTAGCAGCTTACGACTAGCGGGAGCCGGGGAAGATACGCAGTATTTT. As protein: CASSLRLAGAGEDTQYF.

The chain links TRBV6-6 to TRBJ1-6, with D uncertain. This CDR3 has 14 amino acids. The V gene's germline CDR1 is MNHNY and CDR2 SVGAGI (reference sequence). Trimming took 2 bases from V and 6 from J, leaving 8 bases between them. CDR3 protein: CASSYQERNSPLHF. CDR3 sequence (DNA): TGTGCCAGCAGTTACCAGGAACGTAATTCACCCCTCCACTTT.

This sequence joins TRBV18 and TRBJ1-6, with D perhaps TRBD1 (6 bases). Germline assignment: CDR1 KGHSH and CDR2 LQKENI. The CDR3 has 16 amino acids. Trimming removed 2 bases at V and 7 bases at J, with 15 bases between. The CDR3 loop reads CASSPEKDSRNSPLHF. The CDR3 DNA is TGTGCCAGCTCACCAGAAAAGGACAGTAGAAATTCACCCCTCCACTTT.

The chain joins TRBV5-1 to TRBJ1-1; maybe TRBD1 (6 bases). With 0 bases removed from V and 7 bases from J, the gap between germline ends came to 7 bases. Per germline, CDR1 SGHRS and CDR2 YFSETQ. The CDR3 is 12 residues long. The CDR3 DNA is TGCGCCAGCAGCTTGGAACAGGGTGAAGCTTTCTTT. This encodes CASSLEQGEAFF.

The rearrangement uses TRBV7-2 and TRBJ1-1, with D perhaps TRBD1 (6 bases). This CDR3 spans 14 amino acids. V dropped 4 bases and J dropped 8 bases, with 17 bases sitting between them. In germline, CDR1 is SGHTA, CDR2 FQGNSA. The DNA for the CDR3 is TGTGCCAGCAGCTCCTATCAGGGGTTTGGCGAAGCTTTCTTT. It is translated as CASSSYQGFGEAFF. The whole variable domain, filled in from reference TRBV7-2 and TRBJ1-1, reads GAGVSQSPSNKVTEKGKDVELRCDPISGHTALYWYRQSLGQGLEFLIYFQGNSAPDKSGLPSDRFSAERTGGSVSTLTIQRTQQEDSAVYLCASSSYQGFGEAFFGQGTRLTVV.